The following is a T cell receptor beta chain sequence with its context. Relative to the germline gene, one junction end is altered; a read error may explain this. This CDR3 spans 11 amino acids. Germline CDR1 and CDR2: SGHAT and FQNNGV. The sample belongs to a study of T cell changes during pregnancy in multiple sclerosis. Some clones are missing from TCRdb's copy, which holds only in-frame ones; the method was immunoSEQ multiplex PCR. The data hold roughly 36,000 clones, with approximately 91% observed a single time. Sequenced here: peripheral blood, sampled in the second trimester of pregnancy. The gene calls are TRBV11-2 and TRBJ2-1, with D possibly matching TRBD1 (7 bases). This clonotype originated in a female donor in good health, enrolled as a control in a pregnancy study. The CDR3 loop reads CASSLRGQLIF. In DNA form, the CDR3 reads TGTGCCAGCAGCCTGCGGGGACAGCTTATCTTC.